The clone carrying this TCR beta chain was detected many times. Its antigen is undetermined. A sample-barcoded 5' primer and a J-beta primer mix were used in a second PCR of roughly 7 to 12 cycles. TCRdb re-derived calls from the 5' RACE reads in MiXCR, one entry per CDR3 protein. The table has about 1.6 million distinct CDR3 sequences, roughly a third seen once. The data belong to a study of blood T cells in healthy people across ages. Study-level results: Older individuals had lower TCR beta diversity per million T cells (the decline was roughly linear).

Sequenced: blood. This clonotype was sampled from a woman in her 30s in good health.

CDR3 protein: CASSQDFPPYGYTF. The CDR3 coding sequence is TGTGCCAGCAGCCAAGATTTCCCACCCTATGGCTACACCTTC. The chain carries TRBV4-2 and TRBJ1-2, with no clear D. Between the trimmed V and J ends, which lost 0 bases and 4 bases, there was a span of 9 bases. The germline gives CDR1 LGHNA, CDR2 YNFKEQ. There are 14 residues in the CDR3.